What follows are 13 T cell receptor beta chains derived from one specimen sequenced in a study of T cells in Graves' hyperthyroidism and ophthalmopathy. RNA transcripts gave rise to amplified TCR beta CDR3 regions. TCR CDR3 regions were first amplified by RT-PCR with HTBI primers. Via MiXCR, TCRdb re-called the multiplex PCR reads, giving one row per CDR3 protein. The repertoire holds under 800,000 distinct CDR3 sequences, with 14% as singletons. Sequenced: blood. Receptors originate from a woman aged 18-35 years with Graves' hyperthyroidism.

This clonotype was observed once. This may stem from a read error, because a much larger clone lies one nucleotide away. The chain joins TRBV3-1 to TRBJ2-7; D may be TRBD1 (6 bases). This CDR3 has 16 amino acids. In germline, CDR1 is LGHDT, CDR2 YNNKEL (reference sequence). For the CDR3, the DNA is TGTACCAGCAGCCAAGGGGTGGCAGGGGCGTTCTACGAGCAGTACTTC. Translation: CTSSQGVAGAFYEQYF.

At least ten counts were recorded for this clonotype. Here the CDR3 DNA reads TGTGCCAGCACCACCACTGGGGGGGACTATGGCTACACCTTC. This codes for CASTTTGGDYGYTF. V is TRBV4-2 and J is TRBJ1-2, with D possibly TRBD1 on 5 matching bases. V dropped 7 bases and J dropped 3 bases, with 15 bases sitting between them. The germline V gene has CDR1 LGHNA and CDR2 YNFKEQ. The CDR3 has 14 residues.

This clonotype has ten or more counts. J is TRBJ2-1 and V is TRBV2, with D perhaps matching TRBD1 (11 bases). Per the germline V gene, CDR1 is SNHLY and CDR2 is FYNNEI. CDR3 length equals 17 residues. The V gene lost 1 base and the J gene lost 9 bases, with 22 bases spanning the gap. The DNA for the CDR3 is TGTGCCAGCAGTGAAGATGGAGCGGGAGGGACAGGGGGTGAGCAGTTCTTC. Translation gives CASSEDGAGGTGGEQFF.

This clonotype was seen at least ten times. V gene TRBV28 combines with J gene TRBJ2-5; the match to TRBD2 covers 12 bases. J gave up 3 bases and V 5 bases, and 7 bases lay outside the gene matches. Germline lookup yields CDR1 MDHEN and CDR2 SYDVKM. CDR3 size: 16 residues. CDR3 residues: CASSPPRLAGEETQYF. In DNA, the CDR3 is TGTGCCAGCAGTCCCCCCAGACTAGCGGGGGAAGAGACCCAGTACTTC.

J is TRBJ2-1 and V is TRBV5-5; D may be TRBD1 (5 bases). The germline V gene has CDR1 SGHKS and CDR2 YYEKEE (reference sequence). Deletions cut 4 bases from V and 5 bases from J, with 10 bases between. There are 13 residues in the CDR3. The CDR3 reads CASSQGVDNEQFF. CDR3 bases: TGTGCCAGCAGCCAAGGGGTGGACAATGAGCAGTTCTTC.

This clonotype appeared many times. The gene calls are TRBV3-1 and TRBJ2-7, with D unclear. Germline V lookup: CDR1 LGHDT, CDR2 YNNKEL (reference sequence). There are 13 residues in the CDR3. The ends were cut back, 4 bases at V and 4 bases at J, with 11 bases in the middle. The CDR3 bases are TGTGCCAGCAGCCCAACCCTTGCGTACGAGCAGTACTTC. This gives the protein CASSPTLAYEQYF.

This clonotype was seen a few times. The chain uses TRBV19 and TRBJ1-2; no clear D gene. The germline V gene has CDR1 LNHDA and CDR2 SQIVND (reference sequence). The CDR3 has 14 residues. Trimming left V 3 bases short and J 2 bases short, with 10 bases between. CDR3 DNA: TGTGCCAGTAGTATCGACCAGGCGAACTATGGCTACACCTTC. It codes for CASSIDQANYGYTF.

This clonotype was detected only a few times. The gene calls are TRBV6-1 and TRBJ2-7; D is undetermined. The CDR3 contains 13 residues. Trimming took 8 bases from V and 2 from J, leaving 13 bases between them. The germline gives CDR1 MNHNS, CDR2 SASEGT. The CDR3 sequence: CASGHPRAYEQYF. The CDR3 coding sequence is TGTGCCAGCGGCCATCCTCGGGCCTACGAGCAGTACTTC.

There are a few counts of this clonotype. The rearrangement joins TRBV20-1 to TRBJ2-1; 9 bases agree with TRBD2. Germline V gene sequence: CDR1 DFQATT, CDR2 SNEGSKA (reference sequence). The CDR3 is 14 amino acids. The V segment lost 6 bases and the J segment 8 bases; nucleotides outside the gene matches: 11. DNA of the CDR3: TGCAGTGCGGAACTAGCGGGCCGGGGGGATGAGCAGTTCTTC. Protein sequence: CSAELAGRGDEQFF.

The chain links TRBV18 to TRBJ1-1; D unresolved. Deletions cut 3 bases from V and 6 bases from J, with 8 bases between. This CDR3 is 12 amino acids long. Germline assignment: CDR1 KGHSH and CDR2 LQKENI. CDR3 in amino acids: CASSPGPAEAFF. CDR3 nucleotides: TGTGCCAGCTCACCCGGTCCGGCTGAAGCTTTCTTT.

There are many counts of this clonotype. The chain has TRBV20-1 and TRBJ2-1; 9 bases align to TRBD2. The CDR3 totals 14 residues. Losses at the gene ends were 3 bases for V and 5 bases for J; bases not matched to a gene: 5. Looked up from germline, CDR1 is DFQATT and CDR2 is SNEGSKA (reference sequence). The CDR3 region has the DNA TGCAGTGCTAGTGGCCTAGCGGGAAACAATGAGCAGTTCTTC. Protein sequence: CSASGLAGNNEQFF.

V is TRBV28 and J is TRBJ1-6; D is possibly TRBD1 (5 bases). Trimming took 7 bases from V and 7 from J, leaving 14 bases between them. This CDR3 spans 14 amino acids. Germline CDR1 reads MDHEN; CDR2 reads SYDVKM. The CDR3 protein is CASIRGAINSPLHF. CDR3 nucleotides: TGTGCCAGCATACGAGGGGCTATAAATTCACCCCTCCACTTT.

This clonotype was counted only a few times. This chain links TRBV4-2 with TRBJ1-5; possible D gene TRBD1, 5 bases. The V end was cut by 0 bases, the J end by 7 bases, with 10 bases between. Germline V gene lookup returns CDR1 LGHNA and CDR2 YNFKEQ. The CDR3 spans 14 residues. CDR3 sequence (DNA): TGTGCCAGCAGCCAAGAGCCAGGGAGGCAGCCCCAGCATTTT. Its translation is CASSQEPGRQPQHF.